The 26 T cell receptor beta chains given below trace back to one sample, sequenced in a study of human thymus T cells. Thymus tissue for the work was resected from patients undergoing corrective heart surgery. Assay: immunoSEQ multiplex PCR; the TCRdb copy retains only in-frame clones and omits some. Of roughly 120,000 clones in the sample, about 93% were seen once. The specimen was thymus tissue. These receptor sequences come from a boy younger than two with a congenital heart defect but otherwise immunologically healthy.

The V and J genes are TRBV12-5 and TRBJ1-5, with unresolved D. Germline loops: CDR1 LGHNT, CDR2 FRNRAP. Trimming removed 7 bases from V and 5 bases from J, with 9 bases in between. The length of the CDR3 is 12 residues. For the CDR3, the DNA is TGTGCTAGTGCCGTCCGTCATCAGCCCCAGCATTTT. Amino acid sequence: CASAVRHQPQHF.

This sequence joins TRBV5-1 and TRBJ1-4; maybe TRBD1 (6 bases). Looked up from germline, CDR1 is SGHRS and CDR2 is YFSETQ. The CDR3 totals 15 residues. V was cut by 2 bases and J by 0 bases, with 8 bases left in between. The CDR3 DNA sequence: TGCGCCAGCAGCTTAGGGGGGGCAACTAATGAAAAACTGTTTTTT. This codes for CASSLGGATNEKLFF. Supplemented by reference TRBV5-1 and TRBJ1-4, the full variable domain reads KAGVTQTPRYLIKTRGQQVTLSCSPISGHRSVSWYQQTPGQGLQFLFEYFSETQRNKGNFPGRFSGRQFSNSRSEMNVSTLELGDSALYLCASSLGGATNEKLFFGSGTQLSVL.

V is TRBV15 and J is TRBJ1-1; no firm D call. This CDR3 contains 13 residues. V shed 0 bases and J shed 0 bases, with 2 bases lying between them. Germline V gene data show CDR1 as LNHNV and CDR2 as YYDKDF (reference sequence). CDR3 in amino acids: CATSRELNTEAFF. For the CDR3, the DNA is TGTGCCACCAGCAGAGAACTGAACACTGAAGCTTTCTTT.

The chain employs TRBV10-2 and TRBJ1-1; D call uncertain. The CDR3 extends over 14 amino acids. The ends were cut back, 3 bases at V and 5 bases at J, with 13 bases in the middle. Germline V gene data show CDR1 as WSHSY and CDR2 as SAAADI. CDR3 sequence: CASSDATVRTEAFF. CDR3 DNA: TGCGCCAGCAGTGACGCTACGGTTAGAACTGAAGCTTTCTTT.

This clone appeared once. The chain uses TRBV6-1 and TRBJ2-2, with a weak D call TRBD1 (6 bases). V gave up 0 bases and J gave up 7 bases, with 21 bases separating them. Germline V gene data show CDR1 as MNHNS and CDR2 as SASEGT. The CDR3 totals 18 residues. CDR3: CASSEAFVVPGELGELFF. As DNA, the CDR3 is TGTGCCAGCAGTGAAGCATTTGTGGTGCCAGGGGAGCTCGGGGAGCTGTTTTTT.

The gene calls are TRBV9 and TRBJ1-6; D gene unclear. The CDR3 is 14 amino acids. The V gene's germline CDR1 is SGDLS and CDR2 YYNGEE. V was pared by 0 bases and J by 7 bases, with 8 bases between. CDR3 bases: TGTGCCAGCAGCGTAGGGGCTGGGAATTCACCCCTCCACTTT. Its translation: CASSVGAGNSPLHF.

J is TRBJ1-1 and V is TRBV7-2; D possibly corresponds to TRBD1 (5 bases). Germline V gives CDR1 SGHTA, CDR2 FQGNSA. Deletions cut 1 base from V and 8 bases from J, with 11 bases between. The CDR3 runs to 13 residues. The CDR3 coding sequence is TGTGCCAGCAGCTTAGAACGGGGCGCCGAAGCTTTCTTT. Translating it yields CASSLERGAEAFF.

The V gene is TRBV9, the J gene TRBJ2-2; TRBD1 matches at 7 bases. CDR3 length: 18 residues. Germline V CDR1 and CDR2: SGDLS, YYNGEE. J was trimmed by 7 bases and V by 0 bases; bases with no gene match: 15. The CDR3 DNA sequence: TGTGCCAGCAGCGTAGGCCCTTCCCCTGACAGGGTTTACGGGGAGCTGTTTTTT. It yields the protein CASSVGPSPDRVYGELFF.

In DNA form, the CDR3 reads TGCGCCAGCGAAGGGGGAGATGAGACTGAAGCTTTCTTT. Translating gives CASEGGDETEAFF. This chain joins TRBV10-2 and TRBJ1-1, with a possible D match to TRBD1 (6 bases). The CDR3 extends over 13 amino acids. In germline, CDR1 is WSHSY, CDR2 SAAADI. Trimming removed 8 bases from V and 5 bases from J, with 15 bases in between.

V and J are TRBV11-3 and TRBJ2-7, with 9 bases lining up with TRBD1. This CDR3 is built from 15 residues. Trimming removed 5 bases from V and 3 bases from J; junction bases left unmatched: 8. Germline CDR1 and CDR2: SGHNT and YENEEA. CDR3 loop: CASSRHGQGLYEQYF. DNA for the CDR3: TGTGCCAGCAGCCGCCACGGACAGGGGCTCTACGAGCAGTACTTC.

The J gene is TRBJ2-3, the V gene TRBV4-2, with 7 bases matching TRBD1. The germline CDR1 and CDR2 sequences are LGHNA and YNFKEQ. The V gene end was trimmed by 8 bases and the J gene end by 0 bases; junction bases not matched to a gene: 11. This CDR3 spans 16 amino acids. The CDR3 DNA sequence: TGTGCCAGCCGTCCCCTGACAGGGTCTAGCACAGATACGCAGTATTTT. Protein: CASRPLTGSSTDTQYF.

V usage is TRBV9 and J usage is TRBJ2-5; D call uncertain. The V gene's germline CDR1 is SGDLS and CDR2 YYNGEE. The CDR3 contains 13 residues. V was cut by 0 bases and J by 7 bases, with 10 bases left in between. CDR3: CASSVDVLGTQYF. CDR3 nucleotides: TGTGCCAGCAGCGTAGACGTTCTTGGGACCCAGTACTTC.

The rearrangement joins TRBV27 to TRBJ2-3; 10 bases align to TRBD1. The CDR3 is 21 amino acids. V was pared by 4 bases and J by 0 bases, with 19 bases of the junction left unmatched. The germline CDR1 and CDR2 sequences are MNHEY and SMNVEV (reference sequence). CDR3 bases: TGTGCCAGCAGTTGGAGACGGGGACAGGGGCGGCATGAGTCTAGCACAGATACGCAGTATTTT. It specifies CASSWRRGQGRHESSTDTQYF.

CDR3 amino acids: CATSRDYVELNTEAFF. In DNA form, the CDR3 reads TGTGCCACCAGCAGAGATTATGTAGAATTGAACACTGAAGCTTTCTTT. This sequence joins TRBV15 and TRBJ1-1; D remains unclear. CDR1 and CDR2 (germline): LNHNV, YYDKDF (reference sequence). This CDR3 is built from 16 residues. V lost 0 bases, J lost 0 bases, and 11 bases lay in between.

This chain connects TRBV29-1 to TRBJ1-2; maybe TRBD1 (5 bases). From germline, CDR1 is SQVTM and CDR2 ANQGSEA. This CDR3 has 14 residues. V lost 1 base and J 1 base, leaving 10 bases between the germline ends. The CDR3, as DNA: TGCAGCGTTGAAGTGGCAGGGAATAACTATGGCTACACCTTC. It codes for CSVEVAGNNYGYTF.

V usage is TRBV10-1 and J usage is TRBJ2-3; 10 bases line up with TRBD2. The CDR3 has 15 amino acids. Germline CDR1 reads WNHNN; CDR2 reads SYGVQD (reference sequence). V shed 0 bases, J shed 5 bases, and the junction held 2 bases outside the gene matches. The CDR3 region has the DNA TGCGCCAGCAGTGAGTCGGGACTAGCGAAAGATACGCAGTATTTT. Translating gives CASSESGLAKDTQYF.

The J gene is TRBJ1-2, the V gene TRBV7-2; D is undetermined. The CDR3 covers 16 residues. Per the germline V gene, CDR1 is SGHTA and CDR2 is FQGNSA. V was cut by 5 bases and J by 3 bases, with 19 bases left in between. Written as DNA, the CDR3 is TGTGCCAGCAGCCCAGGAGACCCAGGAGTTTACTATGGCTACACCTTC. It yields the protein CASSPGDPGVYYGYTF.

The chain uses TRBV4-1 and TRBJ2-1; D remains unclear. V was pared by 0 bases and J by 6 bases, with 9 bases between. Germline CDR1 MGHRA, CDR2 YSYEKL. This CDR3 is built from 14 residues. Here the CDR3 reads CASSQDLSGNEQFF. CDR3 DNA: TGCGCCAGCAGCCAAGATTTGAGTGGCAATGAGCAGTTCTTC.

V is TRBV10-1 and J is TRBJ1-5; D remains unclear. V was shortened by 10 bases and J by 1 base, with 8 bases between the two germline ends. The CDR3 sequence is 12 residues long. Germline V gene sequence: CDR1 WNHNN, CDR2 SYGVQD (reference sequence). The CDR3 loop reads CAIRRSNQPQHF. CDR3 coding DNA: TGCGCCATCCGGAGAAGCAATCAGCCCCAGCATTTT.

V gene TRBV6-5 combines with J gene TRBJ2-1, with D possibly matching TRBD2 (7 bases). Germline V gene data show CDR1 as MNHEY and CDR2 as SVGAGI. The CDR3 runs to 15 residues. V was cut by 0 bases and J by 9 bases, with 15 bases left in between. Here the CDR3 reads CASSYSGGPLGEQFF. DNA for the CDR3: TGTGCCAGCAGTTACTCCGGGGGGCCCTTAGGTGAGCAGTTCTTC.

The rearrangement joins TRBV5-6 to TRBJ1-2, with D possibly TRBD1 on 5 matching bases. Trimming shortened V by 1 base and J by 7 bases, and 14 bases separated the two germline ends. The CDR3 runs to 14 residues. Per the germline V gene, CDR1 is SGHDT and CDR2 is YYEEEE. The CDR3 sequence: CASSLTGPSGGYTF. The CDR3 coding sequence is TGTGCCAGCAGCTTGACAGGTCCCTCCGGTGGCTACACCTTC. The full variable domain, rest sourced from reference TRBV5-6 and TRBJ1-2, is DAGVTQSPTHLIKTRGQQVTLRCSPKSGHDTVSWYQQALGQGPQFIFQYYEEEERQRGNFPDRFSGHQFPNYSSELNVNALLLGDSALYLCASSLTGPSGGYTFGSGTRLTVV.

This clone was counted once. The DNA for the CDR3 is TGTGCCAGCAGTGTTGAGGGCACCGGGGAGCTGTTTTTT. Protein: CASSVEGTGELFF. The chain uses TRBV6-1 and TRBJ2-2, with D perhaps TRBD2 (5 bases). Germline V lookup: CDR1 MNHNS, CDR2 SASEGT. The CDR3 consists of 13 residues. V was trimmed by 4 bases and J by 4 bases, leaving 7 bases between them.

This clone was seen a single time. The V and J genes are TRBV6-5 and TRBJ1-4; D perhaps matches TRBD1 (5 bases). Germline assignment: CDR1 MNHEY and CDR2 SVGAGI. The CDR3 has 13 amino acids. V dropped 8 bases and J dropped 5 bases, with 12 bases sitting between them. Written as DNA, the CDR3 is TGTGCCAGCCGGGACGGACGCAATGAAAAACTGTTTTTT. This gives the protein CASRDGRNEKLFF.

This chain links TRBV12-2 with TRBJ2-3; the listed D gene, TRBD2, was not tested against the DNA. TRBV12-2 is a listed pseudogene. The CDR3 consists of 15 residues. The CDR3 spells CASRLFWGVRNTQYF. In nucleotides, the CDR3 is TGTGCAAGTCGCTTATTCTGGGGGGTGCGGAATACGCAGTATTTT.

This clone was seen a single time. V usage is TRBV9 and J usage is TRBJ2-2, with 11 bases fitting TRBD2. Germline CDR1 and CDR2: SGDLS and YYNGEE. The CDR3 has 16 amino acids. After removal of 0 bases from V and 3 bases from J, the junction contained 1 base not matched to a gene. In DNA form, the CDR3 reads TGTGCCAGCAGCGTAGGACTAGCGGGGCACACCGGGGAGCTGTTTTTT. Translation gives CASSVGLAGHTGELFF. Full variable domain (remainder filled in from reference TRBV9 and TRBJ2-2): DSGVTQTPKHLITATGQRVTLRCSPRSGDLSVYWYQQSLDQGLQFLIQYYNGEERAKGNILERFSAQQFPDLHSELNLSSLELGDSALYFCASSVGLAGHTGELFFGEGSRLTVL.

The chain is built from TRBV27 and TRBJ2-7; 11 nucleotides match TRBD1. The CDR3 spans 14 residues. Germline V CDR1 and CDR2: MNHEY, SMNVEV (reference sequence). J lost 9 bases, V lost 2 bases, and 6 bases had no gene match. The CDR3 is CASSLGTGGDRQYF. DNA of the CDR3: TGTGCCAGCAGTTTAGGGACAGGGGGAGATCGGCAGTACTTC.